This T cell receptor beta chain was found in a study of neurological immune-mediated disorders (dated by TCRdb to between 2019 and 2020). Study-level background: The study compared peripheral blood TCR-beta repertoires of HTLV-I-associated myelopathy (HAM/TSP) patients, multiple sclerosis patients and healthy controls using UMI-based sequencing. The 90 to 120 TCR-beta libraries covered PBMC samples along with longitudinal samples, technical triplicates, and paired sorted CD4+ and CD8+ T-cell subsets. The cohort comprised 68 subjects: around 15 HAM/TSP patients, some 34 multiple sclerosis patients and approximately 20 healthy controls.

cDNA synthesis used template-switch 5'RACE with a primer carrying a 10-nucleotide random unique molecular identifier tagging each TCR transcript. Every sequencing run yielded over 190 million TCR-beta sequences covering 15-18 subjects. The RNeasy kit was used for extraction of total RNA. The KAPA Real-time Library Amplification kit was used to amplify TCR-beta VDJ regions with primers for the TCR constant region and the 5'RACE anchor. A first PCR added sample indexes and Illumina adaptors, after which a second PCR increased the library yield. After purification with Ampure beads, the TCR product of roughly 650 bp was size-selected on a 2% E-gel SizeSelection system. Before pooling, library quality was checked on a Bioanalyzer, concentration was measured with Qubit, and libraries were quantified with the Kapa Library Quantification kit. An Illumina HiSeq 2500 sequenced the libraries paired-end 2 x 150 bp. To increase sequence diversity, about 25-31% phiX was spiked into each library pool. On the study's bioinformatics: Quality-filtered reads were processed with the UMI-based MiGEC pipeline, and over 85% of raw TCR sequences were removed by the MiGEC pipeline during error correction. IMGT germline references were used for aligning VDJ genes, and each clonotype was defined as a unique CDR3 amino acid sequence together with its V-J genes. Clonal expansion, Shannon diversity and CDR3 relatedness were evaluated with VDJtools (CalcPairwiseDistances, ClusterSamples), while phylogenetic trees were built in CLCbio workbench. Expanded clones were defined as having at least 8 unique UMIs, based on coefficient-of-variation modelling across technical triplicates. The public reads were run again by TCRdb, first through fastp at Q25 and then through MiXCR, and only productive beta chains were kept. When rows share a CDR3 protein, they turn into one entry using the most common DNA and genes. TCRdb, not the authors, supplied the V and J calls. Within this sample are 45,000 to 55,000 distinct CDR3 sequences, with about 9.4% of them counted one time only. Approximately 22% of the sample is taken by the ten largest.

This clonotype has ten or more counts. What this receptor recognizes is not known. Base qualities were left out, and no much larger clone turns up one base away. Unsorted PBMC libraries were generated from 2 million PBMCs stored in RNAlater at -80 °C until RNA extraction. Peripheral blood was subjected to Ficoll-Hypaque density gradient centrifugation to isolate PBMCs, which were then cryopreserved in liquid nitrogen. On the study overall, not on this receptor specifically: Across subjects, expanded clones never shared an identical CDR3 amino acid sequence, which suggests that the TCR-beta repertoires in every group were private. TCR clonal expansion was highest in HAM/TSP patients and lowest in MS patients, with MS patients falling below even healthy controls.

Via the germline V gene, CDR1 is SQVTM and CDR2 ANQGSEA. Unmatched junction bases come to 5, with V trimmed by 7 bases and J by 0 bases. The CDR3 measures 13 amino acids from cysteine to phenylalanine. Only the CDR3 part of the read is kept: 39 bases, read in frame from the first base. This clonotype originated in a middle-aged woman with HTLV-1-associated myelopathy (HAM/TSP). The chain links TRBV29-1 with TRBJ1-1; 7 nucleotides in the junction match TRBD1. Sequences were obtained from PBMCs. CDR3 region: CSAGTALNTEAFF. The nucleotides are TGCAGCGCTGGGACAGCGTTGAACACTGAAGCTTTCTTT. Where the CDR3 stops, the reference TRBV29-1 and TRBJ1-1 genes take over; the full variable domain is SAVISQKPSRDICQRGTSLTIQCQVDSQVTMMFWYRQQPGQSLTLIATANQGSEATYESGFVIDKFPISRPNLTFSTLTVSNMSPEDSSIYLCSAGTALNTEAFFGQGTRLTVV.